This TCR beta chain derives from a study of control samples from healthy donors and cancer patients. Assay used: immunoSEQ multiplex PCR; TCRdb lists only in-frame clones, some missing. The table shows about 92,000 clones, with roughly four fifths occurring only once. The V and J ends lost 5 bases and 5 bases respectively, with 16 bases between them. Germline V lookup: CDR1 LNHDA, CDR2 SQIVND (reference sequence). The CDR3 contains 15 residues. The clonotype comes from a woman aged 55-70 years in good health. Sequenced sample: blood. The rearrangement uses TRBV19 and TRBJ2-1, with D perhaps matching TRBD2 (5 bases). The CDR3 region is CASSLTGWRHNEQFF. Written as DNA, the CDR3 is TGTGCCAGTAGTCTGACTGGATGGAGGCACAATGAGCAGTTCTTC.